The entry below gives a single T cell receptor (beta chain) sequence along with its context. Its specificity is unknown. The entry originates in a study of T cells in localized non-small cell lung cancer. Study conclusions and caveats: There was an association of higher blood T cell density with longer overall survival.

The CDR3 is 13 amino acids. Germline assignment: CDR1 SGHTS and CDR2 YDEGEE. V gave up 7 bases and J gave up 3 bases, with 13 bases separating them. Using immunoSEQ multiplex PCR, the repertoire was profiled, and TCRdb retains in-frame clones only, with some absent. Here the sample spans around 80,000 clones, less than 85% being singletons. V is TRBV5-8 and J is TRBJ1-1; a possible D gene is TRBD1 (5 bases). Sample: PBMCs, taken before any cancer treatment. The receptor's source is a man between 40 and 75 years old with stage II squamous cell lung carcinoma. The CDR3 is CASHTAGHTEAFF. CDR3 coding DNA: TGTGCCAGCCACACGGCAGGGCACACTGAAGCTTTCTTT.